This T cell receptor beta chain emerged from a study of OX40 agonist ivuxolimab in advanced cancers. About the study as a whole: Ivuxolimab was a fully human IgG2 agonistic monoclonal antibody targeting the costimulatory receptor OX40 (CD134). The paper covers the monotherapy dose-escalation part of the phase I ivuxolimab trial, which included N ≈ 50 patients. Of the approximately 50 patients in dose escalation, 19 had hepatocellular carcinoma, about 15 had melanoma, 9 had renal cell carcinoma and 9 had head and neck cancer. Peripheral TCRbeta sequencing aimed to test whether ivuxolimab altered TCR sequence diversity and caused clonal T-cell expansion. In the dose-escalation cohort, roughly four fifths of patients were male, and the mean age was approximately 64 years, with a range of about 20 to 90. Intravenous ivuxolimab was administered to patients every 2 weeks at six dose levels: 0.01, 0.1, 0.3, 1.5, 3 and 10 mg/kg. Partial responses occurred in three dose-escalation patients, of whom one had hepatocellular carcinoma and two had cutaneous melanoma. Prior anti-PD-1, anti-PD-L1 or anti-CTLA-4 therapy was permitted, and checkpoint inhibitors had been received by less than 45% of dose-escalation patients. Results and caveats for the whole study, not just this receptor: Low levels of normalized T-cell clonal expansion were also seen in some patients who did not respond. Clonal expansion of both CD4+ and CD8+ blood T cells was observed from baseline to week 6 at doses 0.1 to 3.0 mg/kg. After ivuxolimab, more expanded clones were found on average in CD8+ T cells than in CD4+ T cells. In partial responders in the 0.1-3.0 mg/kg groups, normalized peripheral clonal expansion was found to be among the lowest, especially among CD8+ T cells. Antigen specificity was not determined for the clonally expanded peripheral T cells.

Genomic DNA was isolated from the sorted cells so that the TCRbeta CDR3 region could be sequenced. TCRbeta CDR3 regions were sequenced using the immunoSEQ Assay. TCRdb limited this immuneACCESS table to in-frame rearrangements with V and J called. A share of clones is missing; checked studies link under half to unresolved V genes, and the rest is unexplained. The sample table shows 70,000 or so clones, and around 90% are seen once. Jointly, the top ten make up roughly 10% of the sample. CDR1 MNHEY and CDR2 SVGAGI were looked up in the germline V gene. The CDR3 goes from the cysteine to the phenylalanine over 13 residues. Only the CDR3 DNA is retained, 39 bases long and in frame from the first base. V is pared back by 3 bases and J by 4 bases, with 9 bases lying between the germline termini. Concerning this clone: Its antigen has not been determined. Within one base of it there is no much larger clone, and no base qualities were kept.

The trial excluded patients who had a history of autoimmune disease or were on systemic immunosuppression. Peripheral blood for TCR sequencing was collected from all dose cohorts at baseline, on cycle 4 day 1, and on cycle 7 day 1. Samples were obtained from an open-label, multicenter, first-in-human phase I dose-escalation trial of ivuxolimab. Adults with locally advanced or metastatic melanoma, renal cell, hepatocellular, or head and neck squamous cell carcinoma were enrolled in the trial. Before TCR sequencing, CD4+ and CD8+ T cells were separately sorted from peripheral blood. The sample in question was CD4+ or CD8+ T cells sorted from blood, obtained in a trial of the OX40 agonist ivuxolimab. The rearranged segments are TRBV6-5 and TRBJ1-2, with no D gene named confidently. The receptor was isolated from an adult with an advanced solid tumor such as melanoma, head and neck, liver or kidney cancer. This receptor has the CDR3 CASSYQSFYGYTF. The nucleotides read TGTGCCAGCAGTTATCAGTCCTTCTATGGCTACACCTTC.